This T cell receptor beta chain is drawn from a study of radiation and T cells in renal cell carcinoma. Notes on the study in general: Top tumor clonotypes rose in blood 2 weeks post-radiation, then contracted. Pretreatment tumor biopsies were lacking, so baseline clonotypes are unknown.

Method: immunoSEQ multiplex PCR; TCRdb's copy keeps in-frame clones and lacks some. The table lists 140,000 or so clones, 88% of them singletons. A remark on this clone: Its specificity is unknown.

Time point given: baseline pretreatment blood. The treatment is: 15 Gy SBRT to primary tumor, nephrectomy 4 weeks later. After SBRT, blood was collected at 2 and 4 weeks, plus baseline. Per germline, CDR1 PRHDT and CDR2 FYEKMQ (reference sequence). The CDR3 has 17 amino acids. The J segment lost 1 base and the V segment lost 5 bases, leaving 4 bases of the junction unmatched. This sequence was found in a woman between 50 and 59 years old with renal cell carcinoma. This rearrangement joins TRBV13 to TRBJ2-3; 15 nucleotides align to TRBD2. The input for sequencing was blood, taken from a patient whose treatment included radiotherapy and nephrectomy. The CDR3 sequence is CASSRTSGGAGTDTQYF. CDR3 nucleotide sequence: TGTGCCAGCAGCCGGACTAGCGGGGGGGCCGGCACAGATACGCAGTATTTT. The entire variable domain, with the rest obtained from reference TRBV13 and TRBJ2-3, is as follows: AAGVIQSPRHLIKEKRETATLKCYPIPRHDTVYWYQQGPGQDPQFLISFYEKMQSDKGSIPDRFSAQQFSDYHSELNMSSLELGDSALYFCASSRTSGGAGTDTQYFGPGTRLTVL.